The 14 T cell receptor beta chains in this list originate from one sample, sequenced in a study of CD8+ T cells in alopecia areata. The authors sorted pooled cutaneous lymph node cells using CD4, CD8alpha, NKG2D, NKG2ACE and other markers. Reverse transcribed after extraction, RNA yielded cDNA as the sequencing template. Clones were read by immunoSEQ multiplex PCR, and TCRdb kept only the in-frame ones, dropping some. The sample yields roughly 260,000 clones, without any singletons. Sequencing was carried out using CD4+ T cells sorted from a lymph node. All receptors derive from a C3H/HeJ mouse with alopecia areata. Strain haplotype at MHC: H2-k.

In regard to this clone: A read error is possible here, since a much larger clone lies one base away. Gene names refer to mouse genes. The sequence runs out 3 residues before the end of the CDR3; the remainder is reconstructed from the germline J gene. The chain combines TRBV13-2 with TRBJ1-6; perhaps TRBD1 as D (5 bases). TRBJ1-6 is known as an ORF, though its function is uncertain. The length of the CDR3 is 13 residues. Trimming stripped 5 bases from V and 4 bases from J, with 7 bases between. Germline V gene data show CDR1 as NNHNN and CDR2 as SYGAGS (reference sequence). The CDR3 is CASGNRYNSPLYF. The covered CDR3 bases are TGTGCCAGCGGGAACAGGTATAATTCGCCC.

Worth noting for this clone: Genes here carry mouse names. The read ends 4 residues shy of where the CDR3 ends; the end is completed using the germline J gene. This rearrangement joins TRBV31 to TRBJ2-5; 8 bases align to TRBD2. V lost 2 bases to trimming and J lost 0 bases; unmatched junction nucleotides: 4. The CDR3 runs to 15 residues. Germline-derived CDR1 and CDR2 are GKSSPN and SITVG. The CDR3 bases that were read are TGTGCCTGGAGTGGTGGGGGGGGTAACCAAGAC. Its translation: CAWSGGGGNQD. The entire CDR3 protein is CAWSGGGGNQDTQYF. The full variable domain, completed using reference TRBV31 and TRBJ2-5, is AQTIHQWPVAEIKAVGSPLSLGCTIKGKSSPNLYWYWQATGGTLQQLFYSITVGQVESVVQLNLSASRPKDDQFILSTEKLLLSHSGFYLCAWSGGGGNQDTQYFGPGTRLLVL.

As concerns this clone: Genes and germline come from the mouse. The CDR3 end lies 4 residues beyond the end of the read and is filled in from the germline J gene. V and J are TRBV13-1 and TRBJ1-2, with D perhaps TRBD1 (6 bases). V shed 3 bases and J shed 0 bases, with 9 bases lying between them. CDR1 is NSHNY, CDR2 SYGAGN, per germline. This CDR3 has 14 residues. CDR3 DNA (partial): TGTGCCAGCAGTGGCGGGACATCAAACTCC. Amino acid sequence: CASSGGTSNS. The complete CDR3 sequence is CASSGGTSNSDYTF.

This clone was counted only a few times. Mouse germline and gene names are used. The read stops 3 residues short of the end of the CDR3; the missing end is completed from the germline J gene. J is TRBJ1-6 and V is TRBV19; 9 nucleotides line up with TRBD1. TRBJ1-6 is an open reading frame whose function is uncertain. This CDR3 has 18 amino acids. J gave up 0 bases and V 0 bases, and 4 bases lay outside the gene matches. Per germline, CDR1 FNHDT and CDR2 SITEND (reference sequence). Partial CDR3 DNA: TGTGCCAGCAGTATAGGGACAGGGGCGTCTTCCTATAATTCGCCC. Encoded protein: CASSIGTGASSYNSP. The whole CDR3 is CASSIGTGASSYNSPLYF.

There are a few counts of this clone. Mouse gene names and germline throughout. CDR3 protein: CASSIPDRGRGQDTQYF. CDR3 bases read: TGTGCCAGCAGTATCCCTGACAGGGGGCGAGGCCAAGAC. V is TRBV19 and J is TRBJ2-5, with 10 bases matching TRBD1. The read terminates 4 residues ahead of where the CDR3 ends, so the germline J gene completes it. This CDR3 has 17 residues. Germline trimming cut 2 bases from V and 2 bases from J; bases unmatched to any gene: 8. Germline CDR1 and CDR2: FNHDT and SITEND (reference sequence).

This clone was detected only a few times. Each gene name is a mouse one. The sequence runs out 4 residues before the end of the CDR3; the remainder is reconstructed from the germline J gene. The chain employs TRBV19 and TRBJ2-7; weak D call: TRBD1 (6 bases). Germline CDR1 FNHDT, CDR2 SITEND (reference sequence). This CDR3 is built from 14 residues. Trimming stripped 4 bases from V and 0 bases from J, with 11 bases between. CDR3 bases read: TGTGCCAGCAGTCAAAGGGGGAGCTCCTAT. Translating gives CASSQRGSSY. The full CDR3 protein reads CASSQRGSSYEQYF.

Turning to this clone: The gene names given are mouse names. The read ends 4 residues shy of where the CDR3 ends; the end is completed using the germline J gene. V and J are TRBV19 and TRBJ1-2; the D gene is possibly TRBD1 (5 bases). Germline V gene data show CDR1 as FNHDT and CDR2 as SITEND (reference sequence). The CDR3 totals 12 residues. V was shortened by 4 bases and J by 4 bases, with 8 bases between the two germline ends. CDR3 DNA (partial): TGTGCCAGCAGTCAGGGCGGCTCC. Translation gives CASSQGGS. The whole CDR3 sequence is CASSQGGSDYTF.

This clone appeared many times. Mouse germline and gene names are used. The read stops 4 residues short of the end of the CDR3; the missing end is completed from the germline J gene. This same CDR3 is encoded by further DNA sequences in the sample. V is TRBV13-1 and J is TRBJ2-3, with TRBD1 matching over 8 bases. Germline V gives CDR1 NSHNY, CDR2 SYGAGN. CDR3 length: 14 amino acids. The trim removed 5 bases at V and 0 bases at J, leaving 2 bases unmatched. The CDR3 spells CASRDRGSAETLYF. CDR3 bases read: TGTGCCAGCAGAGACAGGGGTAGTGCAGAA.

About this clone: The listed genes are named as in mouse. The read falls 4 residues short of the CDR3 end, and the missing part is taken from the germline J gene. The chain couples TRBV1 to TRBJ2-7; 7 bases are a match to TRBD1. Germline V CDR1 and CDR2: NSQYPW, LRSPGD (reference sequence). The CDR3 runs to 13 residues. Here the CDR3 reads CTCSLTGSHEQYF. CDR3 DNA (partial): TGCACCTGCAGTCTGACAGGGTCCCAT.

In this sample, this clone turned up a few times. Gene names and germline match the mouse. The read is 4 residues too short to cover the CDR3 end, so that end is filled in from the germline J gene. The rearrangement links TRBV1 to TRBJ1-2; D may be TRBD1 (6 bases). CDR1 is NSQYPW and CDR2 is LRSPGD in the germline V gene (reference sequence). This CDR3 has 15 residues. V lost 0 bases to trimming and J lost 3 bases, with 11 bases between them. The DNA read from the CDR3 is TGCACCTGCAGTGCAGATGACAGGAGGGACTCC. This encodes CTCSADDRRDS. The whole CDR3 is CTCSADDRRDSDYTF.

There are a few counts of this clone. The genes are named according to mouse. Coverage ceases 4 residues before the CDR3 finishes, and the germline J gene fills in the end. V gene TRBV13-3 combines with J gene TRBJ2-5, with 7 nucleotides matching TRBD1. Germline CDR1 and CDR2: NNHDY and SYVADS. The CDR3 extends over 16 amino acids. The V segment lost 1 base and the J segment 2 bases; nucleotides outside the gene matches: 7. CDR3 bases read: TGTGCCAGCAGTGATCGGAACAGGGGCCTCCAAGAC. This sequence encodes CASSDRNRGLQD. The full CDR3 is CASSDRNRGLQDTQYF.

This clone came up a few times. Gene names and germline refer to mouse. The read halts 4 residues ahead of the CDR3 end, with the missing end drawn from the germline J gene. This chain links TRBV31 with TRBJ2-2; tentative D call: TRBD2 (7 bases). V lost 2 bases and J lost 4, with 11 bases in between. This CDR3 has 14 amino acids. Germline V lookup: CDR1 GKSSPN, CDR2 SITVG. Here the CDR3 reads CAWSWGAPTGQLYF. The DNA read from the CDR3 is TGTGCCTGGAGTTGGGGGGCCCCCACCGGG. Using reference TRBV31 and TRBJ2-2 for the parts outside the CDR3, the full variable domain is AQTIHQWPVAEIKAVGSPLSLGCTIKGKSSPNLYWYWQATGGTLQQLFYSITVGQVESVVQLNLSASRPKDDQFILSTEKLLLSHSGFYLCAWSWGAPTGQLYFGEGSKLTVL.

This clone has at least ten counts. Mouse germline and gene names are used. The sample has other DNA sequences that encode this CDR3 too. CDR3: CTCSPGQGYAEQFF. Partial CDR3 DNA: TGCACCTGCAGTCCGGGACAGGGATATGCT. The rearrangement uses TRBV1 and TRBJ2-1; TRBD1 agrees at 9 bases. The read is 4 residues too short to cover the CDR3 end, so that end is filled in from the germline J gene. The V and J ends lost 5 bases and 4 bases, in that order; junction bases with no gene match: 3. The V gene's germline CDR1 is NSQYPW and CDR2 LRSPGD (reference sequence). The length of the CDR3 is 14 residues.

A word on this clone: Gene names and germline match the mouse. CDR3 DNA (partial): TGTGCCAGCGGTGATGCAGCGACTGGGGGCTCCTAT. This translates into CASGDAATGGSY. The full CDR3 protein is CASGDAATGGSYEQYF. The chain has TRBV13-2 and TRBJ2-7; 9 bases match TRBD2. The CDR3 end is not reached by the read, which stops 4 residues before it; the germline J gene fills it in. CDR1 is NNHNN, CDR2 SYGAGS, per germline (reference sequence). V was pared by 0 bases and J by 0 bases, with 4 bases of the junction left unmatched. This CDR3 has 16 amino acids.